The clone carrying this T cell receptor beta chain came up a few times. Its cognate antigen is unknown. TCRdb keeps only in-frame clones here, not all; method: immunoSEQ multiplex PCR. The sample holds approximately 39,000 clones, around 78% seen once. The data derive from a study of T cells after posttransplantation cyclophosphamide. The CDR3 length is 14 residues. Per germline, CDR1 LNHDA and CDR2 SQIVND (reference sequence). Trimming left V 4 bases short and J 0 bases short, with 10 bases between. Cyclophosphamide on days +3 and +4 followed busulfan-fludarabine conditioning and a marrow graft. Notes on the study in general: Donor-recipient repertoire similarity was low at 1-2 months, rising over year one. After PTCy, TRB diversity resembled that of CNI/methotrexate controls. TRB overlap between skin or GI tissue T cells and blood was limited.

The V and J genes are TRBV19 and TRBJ2-7, with D perhaps matching TRBD1 (5 bases). The sample consisted of CD4+ T cells sorted from blood, taken 1,800 to 2,000 days after a stem cell transplant with posttransplant cyclophosphamide. The clonotype comes from a female patient aged 35 to 55 who received an allogeneic stem cell transplant from a related donor, was CMV-positive, and had no GVHD. The T cells may come from the graft donor. The DNA for the CDR3 is TGTGCCAGTAGTACGACAGCAAGCTCCTACGAGCAGTACTTC. It specifies CASSTTASSYEQYF. Full variable domain (remainder filled in from reference TRBV19 and TRBJ2-7): DGGITQSPKYLFRKEGQNVTLSCEQNLNHDAMYWYRQDPGQGLRLIYYSQIVNDFQKGDIAEGYSVSREKKESFPLTVTSAQKNPTAFYLCASSTTASSYEQYFGPGTRLTVT.